A selection of T cell receptor beta chains follows, all from one sample in a study of cytomegalovirus exposure and HLA in healthy donors. Sequenced by immunoSEQ multiplex PCR; TCRdb stores in-frame clones only, minus some. The sample consists of 120,000 to 150,000 clones, 84% of them appearing once. The sequencing input was PBMCs. The receptors were gathered from a young woman in good health and CMV-seronegative. Both conserved end residues are part of each CDR3. The D gene is left open where the match is weak. Clone sizes are given selectively: once, few, many, or a class where the clone is expanded.

V gene	J gene	clone size	D gene	CDR3 protein	CDR3 DNA
TRBV7-9	TRBJ1-2	.	.	CASSPAGFYGYTF	TGTGCCAGCAGCCCGGCGGGGTTCTATGGCTACACCTTC
TRBV11-2	TRBJ2-5	.	.	CASSRTTGLGETQYF	TGTGCCAGCAGCCGAACGACAGGTCTGGGGGAGACCCAGTACTTC
TRBV9	TRBJ1-4	.	.	CASSASYSTGEKLFF	TGTGCCAGCAGCGCGAGTTATAGCACGGGGGAAAAACTGTTTTTT
TRBV2	TRBJ2-2	.	TRBD2	CASSDGLAGTGELFF	TGTGCCAGCAGTGATGGGCTAGCGGGGACCGGGGAGCTGTTTTTT
TRBV11-2	TRBJ1-2	.	TRBD1	CASSDGGTVNYGYTF	TGTGCCAGCAGCGATGGAGGGACAGTGAACTATGGCTACACCTTC
TRBV9	TRBJ1-4	.	TRBD1	CASSSRDSEKLFF	TGTGCCAGCAGCTCCCGGGACAGTGAAAAACTGTTTTTT
TRBV27	TRBJ1-1	.	.	CASSLYSMNTEAFF	TGTGCCAGCAGTTTATACAGCATGAACACTGAAGCTTTCTTT
TRBV7-9	TRBJ2-2	.	TRBD1	CASSLQGAGELFF	TGTGCCAGCAGCTTACAGGGGGCCGGGGAGCTGTTTTTT
TRBV19	TRBJ1-4	.	.	CASSIGRRGNEKLFF	TGTGCCAGTAGTATAGGTCGAAGGGGTAATGAAAAACTGTTTTTT
TRBV5-1	TRBJ2-7	.	.	CASSLGLGGENEQYF	TGCGCCAGCAGCTTGGGCTTAGGGGGGGAAAACGAGCAGTACTTC
TRBV5-1	TRBJ2-2	.	.	CASSFGRNTGELFF	TGCGCCAGCAGCTTCGGGAGGAACACCGGGGAGCTGTTTTTT
TRBV6-5	TRBJ2-7	.	.	CASSYSGGEATYEQYF	TGTGCCAGCAGTTACTCGGGGGGTGAAGCCACCTACGAGCAGTACTTC
TRBV18	TRBJ2-3	.	.	CASSNRGDTQYF	TGTGCCAGCTCAAACCGAGGAGATACGCAGTATTTT
TRBV7-9	TRBJ1-1	many	.	CASSFPGTEAFF	TGTGCCAGCAGCTTCCCGGGGACTGAAGCTTTCTTT
TRBV7-2	TRBJ1-2	.	TRBD1	CASSGYRGRPDYGYTF	TGTGCCAGCAGCGGATACAGGGGGCGACCGGACTATGGCTACACCTTC
TRBV5-6	TRBJ1-2	.	.	CASSLNQGGYGYTF	TGTGCCAGCAGCTTGAATCAGGGAGGGTATGGCTACACCTTC
TRBV7-8	TRBJ1-6	once	.	CASSLPRRGASPYNSPLHF	TGTGCCAGCAGTCTCCCACGCCGGGGGGCTAGTCCCTATAATTCACCCCTCCACTTT
TRBV4-2	TRBJ1-1	.	.	CASSQEWGDTEAFF	TGTGCCAGCAGCCAAGAATGGGGGGACACTGAAGCTTTCTTT
TRBV6-5	TRBJ1-6	.	TRBD1	CASSRTGENSPLHF	TGTGCCAGCAGCAGGACAGGGGAGAATTCACCCCTCCACTTT
TRBV5-1	TRBJ2-7	.	.	CASSTDPNRVSTEQYF	TGCGCCAGCAGCACCGATCCTAACAGGGTCTCCACCGAGCAGTACTTC
TRBV27	TRBJ1-6	.	.	CASSARQNSPLHF	TGTGCCAGCAGTGCCCGACAGAATTCACCCCTCCACTTT
TRBV7-2	TRBJ2-1	few	TRBD2	CASSLLAGGPYEQFF	TGTGCCAGCAGCTTACTAGCGGGGGGGCCCTATGAGCAGTTCTTC
TRBV28	TRBJ1-2	.	.	CASSLSGRLNYGYTF	TGTGCCAGCAGTTTGTCAGGGCGACTTAACTATGGCTACACCTTC
TRBV27	TRBJ1-5	once	TRBD1	CASSIYRGSDSNQPQHF	TGTGCCAGCAGTATCTACAGGGGATCCGATAGCAATCAGCCCCAGCATTTT
TRBV5-1	TRBJ2-3	once	.	CASSLGAGSTDTQYF	TGCGCCAGCAGCTTGGGCGCGGGGAGCACAGATACGCAGTATTTT
TRBV5-1	TRBJ1-1	.	TRBD1	CASSRDRGNTEAFF	TGCGCCAGCAGTCGGGACAGGGGGAACACTGAAGCTTTCTTT
TRBV2	TRBJ2-7	.	TRBD1	CASRFPGQGYEQYF	TGTGCCAGCAGGTTCCCGGGACAGGGGTACGAGCAGTACTTC
TRBV19	TRBJ1-5	.	.	CASRRQGNQPQHF	TGTGCCAGTAGAAGACAGGGCAATCAGCCCCAGCATTTT
TRBV14	TRBJ1-3	.	.	CASTADRRNTIYF	TGTGCCAGCACCGCGGACAGAAGGAACACCATATATTTT
TRBV7-7	TRBJ2-5	.	TRBD2	CASSLGRTSGGSETQYF	TGTGCCAGCAGCTTAGGGAGGACTAGCGGGGGGTCGGAGACCCAGTACTTC
TRBV4-1	TRBJ2-3	.	TRBD1	CASSQESRTGETDTQYF	TGCGCCAGCAGCCAAGAATCTAGGACAGGGGAGACAGATACGCAGTATTTT
TRBV28	TRBJ2-3	.	TRBD1	CASRPVGGVGTDTQYF	TGTGCCAGCAGACCCGTAGGGGGCGTGGGGACAGATACGCAGTATTTT
TRBV30	TRBJ2-7	.	.	CAWSAGDDEQYF	TGTGCCTGGAGTGCAGGGGATGACGAGCAGTACTTC
TRBV6-6	TRBJ1-2	once	.	CASSPQGNRYTF	TGTGCCAGCAGTCCACAGGGTAATCGCTACACCTTC
TRBV25-1	TRBJ1-4	.	TRBD1	CASSVRTGGTNEKLFF	TGTGCCAGCAGTGTTAGGACAGGGGGAACTAATGAAAAACTGTTTTTT
TRBV29-1	TRBJ2-4	.	TRBD1	CSVIRDRRNIQYF	TGCAGCGTTATCCGGGACAGGAGGAACATTCAGTACTTC
TRBV4-2	TRBJ1-6	few	.	CASSQEQGWTYNSPLHF	TGTGCCAGCAGCCAAGAGCAGGGTTGGACCTATAATTCACCCCTCCACTTT
TRBV5-1	TRBJ2-3	.	TRBD2	CASSLMSGGADTQYF	TGCGCCAGCAGCTTGATGAGCGGGGGGGCGGATACGCAGTATTTT
TRBV29-1	TRBJ2-7	once	TRBD1	CSVKTTGVTYEQYF	TGCAGCGTAAAAACGACAGGGGTAACCTACGAGCAGTACTTC
TRBV19	TRBJ1-1	.	TRBD1	CASSINDRGRGKTEAFF	TGTGCCAGTAGTATTAATGACAGGGGCAGAGGGAAGACTGAAGCTTTCTTT
TRBV7-9	TRBJ2-2	.	TRBD2	CASSLALTSGRNTGELFF	TGTGCCAGCAGCTTAGCGCTTACTAGCGGGAGGAACACCGGGGAGCTGTTTTTT
TRBV2	TRBJ2-3	.	.	CASRARVSTDTQYF	TGTGCCAGCAGGGCCAGGGTTAGCACAGATACGCAGTATTTT
TRBV7-6	TRBJ2-2	.	TRBD2	CASSSGLAGVTGELFF	TGTGCCAGCAGCTCCGGACTAGCGGGAGTAACCGGGGAGCTGTTTTTT
TRBV19	TRBJ1-5	medium-sized	.	CASRQSNQPQHF	TGTGCCAGTCGACAGAGCAATCAGCCCCAGCATTTT
TRBV25-1	TRBJ2-3	.	.	CASSGRGVDTQYF	TGTGCCAGCAGTGGGCGCGGGGTAGATACGCAGTATTTT
TRBV7-3	TRBJ2-3	.	.	CASSSSGDTQYF	TGTGCCAGCAGCTCGTCCGGGGATACGCAGTATTTT
TRBV10-1	TRBJ2-2	.	TRBD2	CASSESGLAGVTGELFF	TGCGCCAGCAGTGAGTCCGGACTAGCGGGGGTCACCGGGGAGCTGTTTTTT
TRBV7-6	TRBJ1-6	.	TRBD1	CASSPRTGSNSPLHF	TGTGCCAGCAGCCCCCGGACAGGATCTAATTCACCCCTCCACTTT
TRBV30	TRBJ1-3	.	TRBD1	CAWNPGQGGNTIYF	TGTGCCTGGAACCCGGGACAGGGAGGAAACACCATATATTTT
TRBV15	TRBJ2-3	.	TRBD2	CATSSRLAGGIDTQYF	TGTGCCACCAGCAGCCGGCTAGCGGGGGGTATAGATACGCAGTATTTT
TRBV11-2	TRBJ2-3	few	TRBD2	CASSLGAGGPIGTQYF	TGTGCCAGCAGCTTAGGGGCGGGGGGCCCCATTGGTACGCAGTATTTT
TRBV19	TRBJ1-6	.	TRBD1	CASSVDRANSYNSPLHF	TGTGCCAGTAGTGTCGACAGGGCGAACTCCTATAATTCACCCCTCCACTTT
TRBV5-4	TRBJ1-4	.	TRBD1	CASSLTGANNEKLFF	TGTGCCAGCAGTCTTACAGGGGCCAACAATGAAAAACTGTTTTTT